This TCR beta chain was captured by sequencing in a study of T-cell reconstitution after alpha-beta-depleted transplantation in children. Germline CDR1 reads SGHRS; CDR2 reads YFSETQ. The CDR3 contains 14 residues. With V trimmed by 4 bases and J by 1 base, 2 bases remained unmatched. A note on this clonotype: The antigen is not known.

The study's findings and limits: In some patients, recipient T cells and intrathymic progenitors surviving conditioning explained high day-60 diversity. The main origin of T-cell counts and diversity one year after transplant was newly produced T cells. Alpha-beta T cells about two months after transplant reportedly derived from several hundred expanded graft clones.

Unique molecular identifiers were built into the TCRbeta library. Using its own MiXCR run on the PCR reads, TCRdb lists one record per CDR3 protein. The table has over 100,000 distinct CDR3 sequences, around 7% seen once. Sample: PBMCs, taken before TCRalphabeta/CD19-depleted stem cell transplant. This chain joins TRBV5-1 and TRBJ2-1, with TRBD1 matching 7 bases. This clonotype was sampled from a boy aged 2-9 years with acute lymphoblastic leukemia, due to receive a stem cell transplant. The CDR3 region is CASSEDRSYNEQFF. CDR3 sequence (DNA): TGCGCCAGCAGCGAGGACAGGTCCTACAATGAGCAGTTCTTC.